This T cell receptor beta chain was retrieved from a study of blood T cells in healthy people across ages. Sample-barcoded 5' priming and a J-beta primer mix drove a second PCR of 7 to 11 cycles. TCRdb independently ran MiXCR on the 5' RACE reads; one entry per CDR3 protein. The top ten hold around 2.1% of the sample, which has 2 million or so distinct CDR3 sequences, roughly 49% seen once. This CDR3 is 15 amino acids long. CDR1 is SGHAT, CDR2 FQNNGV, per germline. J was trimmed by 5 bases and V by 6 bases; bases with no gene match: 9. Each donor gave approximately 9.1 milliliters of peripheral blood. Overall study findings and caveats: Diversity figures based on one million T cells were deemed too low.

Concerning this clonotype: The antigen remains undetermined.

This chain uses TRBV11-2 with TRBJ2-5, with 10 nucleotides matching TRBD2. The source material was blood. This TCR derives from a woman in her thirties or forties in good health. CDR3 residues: CASRDGTSVAETQYF. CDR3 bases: TGTGCCAGCAGGGACGGGACTAGCGTCGCCGAGACCCAGTACTTC.